A selection of T cell receptor beta chains follows, all from one sample in a study of human CD8 memory T cell subsets. No DNA is given; TCRdb re-called the 5' RACE reads and lists each CDR3 protein once. This sample's table reports around 19,000 distinct CDR3 sequences. Specimen: CD8+ stem-like memory T cells (TSCM and TCM) sorted from PBMCs. Receptors originate from a human donor in good health. The CDR3 runs from the conserved cysteine through the conserved F or W. Expanded clones get a size class; other rows say once, few or many, or leave the size out.

v_call	j_call	clone_size	cdr3_aa
TRBV7-9	TRBJ2-1	-	CASTPSRGPRRNEQFF
TRBV28	TRBJ2-2	-	CASSSPPTGVITNTGELFF
TRBV6-1	TRBJ2-1	-	CASSLQESSYNEQFF
TRBV29-1	TRBJ2-2	-	CSVPRRASGDTGELFF
TRBV7-9	TRBJ2-7	-	CASSPGTGDEQYF
TRBV2	TRBJ2-3	-	CASYPAGGSTDTQYF
TRBV5-6	TRBJ2-4	-	CASSSTGGEDIQYF
TRBV4-2	TRBJ2-7	-	CASSQEVQRGYEQYF
TRBV28	TRBJ2-2	-	CASSLAGVTTNTGELFF
TRBV7-9	TRBJ1-1	-	CASSLGSQRQTGTENTEAFF
TRBV6-6	TRBJ1-2	-	CASSPQPGQIIYGYTF
TRBV27	TRBJ2-4	-	CASSRANENIQYF
TRBV28	TRBJ1-1	-	CASSPKIGGRDEAFF
TRBV5-1	TRBJ2-1	-	CASSSIAGSIEQFF
TRBV5-1	TRBJ2-7	-	CASSLVPGLDFFEQYF
TRBV3-1	TRBJ1-6	-	CASSQGPNSPLHF
TRBV4-3	TRBJ2-7	-	CASSQEYAGSYEQYF
TRBV7-8	TRBJ2-7	-	CASSYSQGYEQYF
TRBV6-5	TRBJ1-1	-	CASSYSTASNTEAFF
TRBV5-1	TRBJ2-1	-	CASSEGNEQFF
TRBV7-9	TRBJ2-3	-	CASTPGLAGTGETDTQYF
TRBV11-2	TRBJ2-7	-	CASSATGTSGPYEQYF
TRBV7-2	TRBJ2-3	-	CASRKREWLTDTQYF
TRBV29-1	TRBJ1-1	medium-sized	CSVPLTGGVTEAFF
TRBV5-4	TRBJ1-2	-	CASSKDGEHYGYTF
TRBV5-4	TRBJ2-7	-	CASSPGRVRGEQYF
TRBV6-1	TRBJ2-1	-	CASHTERSSYNEQFF
TRBV13	TRBJ2-7	-	CASSLGPAVETLTYEQYF
TRBV5-1	TRBJ1-4	-	CASSSDDRGTDTTNEKLFF
TRBV28	TRBJ1-1	-	CASRFLGTEAFF
TRBV29-1	TRBJ2-7	-	CSVGTDYEQYF
TRBV2	TRBJ1-5	-	CASSDIGTRDQPQHF
TRBV29-1	TRBJ2-7	medium-sized	CSVRDSYEQYF
TRBV28	TRBJ2-3	-	CASSTADTQYF
TRBV6-5	TRBJ1-2	-	CASSGGTGHGYGYTF
TRBV6-1	TRBJ2-7	-	CASSEEAAGNYYEQYF
TRBV28	TRBJ1-4	-	CASSPIPGTGDQLREKLFF
TRBV9	TRBJ2-7	-	CASSGAGTSGEQYF
TRBV18	TRBJ2-3	-	CASSPQAGERPDTQYF
TRBV15	TRBJ2-1	-	CAVGVSNEQFF
TRBV11-2	TRBJ2-1	-	CASSLVSSAGYEQFF
TRBV2	TRBJ2-1	-	CASSEGVGQSSYNEQFF
TRBV7-9	TRBJ2-1	-	CASSSPLSSYNEQFF
TRBV5-5	TRBJ2-5	-	CASSLSEGAGETQYF
TRBV6-5	TRBJ2-3	-	CASSPAKAGTDTQYF
TRBV9	TRBJ1-1	-	CASSAWDSQDEAFF
TRBV4-1	TRBJ2-7	-	CASSQFTSSSGRTYEQYF
TRBV28	TRBJ2-3	-	CASSLGLVVGPLGTDTQYF
TRBV19	TRBJ1-2	-	CASILGTPTGDYGYTF
TRBV2	TRBJ1-5	-	CASSEAGQYNQPQHF
TRBV6-2/TRBV6-3	TRBJ2-1	-	CASSYGGPGASRNNEQFF
TRBV25-1	TRBJ2-7	-	CASSDFPTGSSYEQYF
TRBV4-1	TRBJ2-2	-	CASSPRLAGATGELFF
TRBV2	TRBJ2-3	-	CASSNPGQGSDTQYF
TRBV20-1	TRBJ1-1	-	CSARGTEGLKTEAFF
TRBV3-1	TRBJ2-3	-	CASSQDGLAGDTDTQYF
TRBV28	TRBJ2-1	-	CASRGQGAAVHNEQFF
TRBV15	TRBJ1-4	-	CATSRTSNEKLFF
TRBV9	TRBJ1-6	-	CASSGDNSPLHF